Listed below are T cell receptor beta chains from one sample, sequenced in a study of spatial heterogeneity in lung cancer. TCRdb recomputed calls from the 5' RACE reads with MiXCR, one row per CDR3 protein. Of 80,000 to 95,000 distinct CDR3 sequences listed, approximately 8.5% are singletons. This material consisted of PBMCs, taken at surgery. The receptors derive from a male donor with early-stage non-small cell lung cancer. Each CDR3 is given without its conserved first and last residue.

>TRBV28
ASSLRALFNTEAF
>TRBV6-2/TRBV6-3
ATLPGTVSKNIQY
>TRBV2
ASAGTGGREQY
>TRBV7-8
ASSPRSALRGQETQY
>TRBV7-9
ASSWGARVEKLF
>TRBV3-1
ASSQGTDRGETQY
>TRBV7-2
ASSPQAAGVTQY
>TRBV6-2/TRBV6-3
ASSYGQGDQPQH
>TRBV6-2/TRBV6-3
ASSLSRGPSTDTQY
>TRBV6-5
ASSRWTDQPQH
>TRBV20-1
SARAGGSSGANVLT
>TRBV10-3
AISESGAGAGNTIY
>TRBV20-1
SAIGGGGKNIQY
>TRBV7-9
ASSRDVGGYT
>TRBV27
ASRALAGGLDTQY
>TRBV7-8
ASSLRQNAEAF
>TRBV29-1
SVEGGQGERFTYNEQF
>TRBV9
ASSETSWADTQY
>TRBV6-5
ASQRGAGNTIY
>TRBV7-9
ASSLAGPLH
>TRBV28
ASRLRLATSEQY
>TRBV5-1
ASSIDSNNEQF
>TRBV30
AWSVLSPLH
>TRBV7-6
ASSPRTGGSSNTGELF
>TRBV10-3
AISESPLNQGTQY
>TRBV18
ASSPQSGTGGYEQY
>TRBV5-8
ASSWKGYTGELF
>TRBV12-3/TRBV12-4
ASSSNIVFTGEQY
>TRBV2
ASSGDYEQY
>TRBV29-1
SVGTAIPGEKLF
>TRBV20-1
SASTPAYEQY